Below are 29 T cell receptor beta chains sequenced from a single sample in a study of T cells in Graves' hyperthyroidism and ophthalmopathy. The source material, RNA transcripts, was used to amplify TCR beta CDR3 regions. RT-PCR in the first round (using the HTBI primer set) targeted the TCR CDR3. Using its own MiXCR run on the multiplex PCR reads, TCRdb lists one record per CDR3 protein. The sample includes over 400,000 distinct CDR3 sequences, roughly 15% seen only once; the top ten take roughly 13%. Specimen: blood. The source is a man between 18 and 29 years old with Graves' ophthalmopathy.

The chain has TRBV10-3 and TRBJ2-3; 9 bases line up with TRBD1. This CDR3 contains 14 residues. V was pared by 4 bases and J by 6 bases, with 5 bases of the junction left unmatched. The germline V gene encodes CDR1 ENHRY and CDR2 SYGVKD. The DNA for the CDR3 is TGTGCCATCAGTGGACAGGGGGGCCAGGATACGCAGTATTTT. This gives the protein CAISGQGGQDTQYF.

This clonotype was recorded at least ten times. The CDR3 DNA reads as TGTGCCAGCAGCTTAAGGGGTCCTAATGAGCAGTTCTTC. Its protein is CASSLRGPNEQFF. This chain joins TRBV7-2 and TRBJ2-1, with D possibly TRBD1 on 5 matching bases. The CDR3 extends over 13 amino acids. Trimming cost V 2 bases and J 7 bases, with 9 bases left between them. Per the germline V gene, CDR1 is SGHTA and CDR2 is FQGNSA.

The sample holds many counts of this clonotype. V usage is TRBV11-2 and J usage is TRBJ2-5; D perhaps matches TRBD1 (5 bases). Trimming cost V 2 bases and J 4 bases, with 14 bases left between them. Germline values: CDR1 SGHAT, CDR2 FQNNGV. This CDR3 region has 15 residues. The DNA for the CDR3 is TGTGCCAGCAGCTTACGGTCAGGGTTGGGAGAGACCCAGTACTTC. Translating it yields CASSLRSGLGETQYF.

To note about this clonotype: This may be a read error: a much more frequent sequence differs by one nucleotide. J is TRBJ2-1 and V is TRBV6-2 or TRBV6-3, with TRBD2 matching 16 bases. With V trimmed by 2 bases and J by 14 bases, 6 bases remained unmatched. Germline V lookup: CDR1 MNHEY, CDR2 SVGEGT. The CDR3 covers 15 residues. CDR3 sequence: CASSYKGLAGGGEFF. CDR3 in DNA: TGTGCCAGCAGTTACAAGGGACTAGCGGGAGGGGGTGAGTTCTTC.

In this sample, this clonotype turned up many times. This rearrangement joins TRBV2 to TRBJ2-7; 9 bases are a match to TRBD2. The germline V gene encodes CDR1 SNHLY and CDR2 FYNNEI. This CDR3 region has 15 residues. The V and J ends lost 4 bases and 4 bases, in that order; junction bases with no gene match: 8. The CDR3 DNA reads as TGTGCCAGCAGTGGAAATAGCGGGGGAGGATACGAGCAGTACTTC. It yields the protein CASSGNSGGGYEQYF. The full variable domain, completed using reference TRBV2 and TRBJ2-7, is EPEVTQTPSHQVTQMGQEVILRCVPISNHLYFYWYRQILGQKVEFLVSFYNNEISEKSEIFDDQFSVERPDGSNFTLKIRSTKLEDSAMYFCASSGNSGGGYEQYFGPGTRLTVT.

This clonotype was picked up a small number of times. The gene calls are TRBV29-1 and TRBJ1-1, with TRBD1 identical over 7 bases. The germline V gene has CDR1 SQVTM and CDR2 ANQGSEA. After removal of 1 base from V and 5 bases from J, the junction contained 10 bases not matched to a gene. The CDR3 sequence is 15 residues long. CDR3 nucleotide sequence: TGCAGCGTTGAAGGCCGGGGGGACAGCCGGACTGAAGCTTTCTTT. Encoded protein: CSVEGRGDSRTEAFF.

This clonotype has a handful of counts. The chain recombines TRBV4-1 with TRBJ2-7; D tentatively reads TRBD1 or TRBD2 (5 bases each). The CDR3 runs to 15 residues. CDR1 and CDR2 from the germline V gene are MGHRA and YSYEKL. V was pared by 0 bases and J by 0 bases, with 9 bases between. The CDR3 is CASSQEGDDSYEQYF. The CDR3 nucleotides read TGCGCCAGCAGCCAAGAAGGGGACGACTCCTACGAGCAGTACTTC.

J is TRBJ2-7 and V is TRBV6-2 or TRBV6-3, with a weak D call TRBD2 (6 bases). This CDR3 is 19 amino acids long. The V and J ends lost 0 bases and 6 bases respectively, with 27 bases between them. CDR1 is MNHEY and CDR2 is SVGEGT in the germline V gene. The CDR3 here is CASSYSPSHPPGLQLEQYF. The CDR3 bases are TGTGCCAGCAGTTACTCCCCGAGCCACCCTCCGGGACTCCAACTCGAGCAGTACTTC.

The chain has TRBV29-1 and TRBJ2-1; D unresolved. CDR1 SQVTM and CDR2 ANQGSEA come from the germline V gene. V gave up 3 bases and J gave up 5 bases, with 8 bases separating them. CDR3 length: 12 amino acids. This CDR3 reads CSVENYHNEQFF. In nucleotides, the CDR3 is TGCAGCGTTGAGAACTACCACAATGAGCAGTTCTTC.

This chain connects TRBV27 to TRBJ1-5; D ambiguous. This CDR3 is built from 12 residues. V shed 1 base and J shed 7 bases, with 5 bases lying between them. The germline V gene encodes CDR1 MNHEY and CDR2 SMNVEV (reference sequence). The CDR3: CASSLFGQPQHF. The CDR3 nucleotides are TGTGCCAGCAGTTTATTTGGGCAGCCCCAGCATTTT.

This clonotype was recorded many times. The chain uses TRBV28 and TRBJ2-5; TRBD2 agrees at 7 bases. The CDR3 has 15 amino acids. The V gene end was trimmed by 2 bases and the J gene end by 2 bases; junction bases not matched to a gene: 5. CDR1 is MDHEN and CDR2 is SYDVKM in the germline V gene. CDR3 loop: CASSLASGFQETQYF. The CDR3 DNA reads TGTGCCAGCAGTTTAGCTAGCGGCTTTCAAGAGACCCAGTACTTC.

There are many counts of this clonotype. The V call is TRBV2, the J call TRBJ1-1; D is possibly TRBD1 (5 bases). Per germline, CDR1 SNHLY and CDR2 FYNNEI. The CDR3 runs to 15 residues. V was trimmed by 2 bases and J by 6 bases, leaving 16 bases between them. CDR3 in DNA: TGTGCCAGCAGTGAATTCCCCTCGGGGCGGGCTGAAGCTTTCTTT. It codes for CASSEFPSGRAEAFF.

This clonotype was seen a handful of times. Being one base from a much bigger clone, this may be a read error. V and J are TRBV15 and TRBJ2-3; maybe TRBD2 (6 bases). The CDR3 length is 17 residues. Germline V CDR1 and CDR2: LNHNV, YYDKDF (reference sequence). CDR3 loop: CATSREWRATSTDMQYF. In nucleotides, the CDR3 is TGTGCCACCAGCAGGGAATGGAGGGCGACGAGCACAGATATGCAGTATTTT.

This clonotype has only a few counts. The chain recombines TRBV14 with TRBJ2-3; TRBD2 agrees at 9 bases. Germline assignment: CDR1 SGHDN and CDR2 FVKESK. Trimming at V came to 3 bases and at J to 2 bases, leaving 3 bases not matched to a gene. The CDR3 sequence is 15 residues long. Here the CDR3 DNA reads TGTGCCAGCAGCCAGGCGGGGGGGGTCACAGATACGCAGTATTTT. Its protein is CASSQAGGVTDTQYF. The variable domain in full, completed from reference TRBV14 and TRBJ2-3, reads EAGVTQFPSHSVIEKGQTVTLRCDPISGHDNLYWYRRVMGKEIKFLLHFVKESKQDESGMPNNRFLAERTGGTYSTLKVQPAELEDSGVYFCASSQAGGVTDTQYFGPGTRLTVL.

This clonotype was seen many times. The DNA for the CDR3 is TGTGCCAGCAGTTGCCGGGACAGACAAGAGACCCAGTACTTC. Encoded protein: CASSCRDRQETQYF. This chain connects TRBV6-9 to TRBJ2-5; 7 nucleotides agree with TRBD1. The CDR3 covers 14 residues. CDR1 and CDR2 (germline): MNHGY, SVAAGI. Unmatched junction bases numbered 4, after V lost 4 bases and J lost 2 bases.

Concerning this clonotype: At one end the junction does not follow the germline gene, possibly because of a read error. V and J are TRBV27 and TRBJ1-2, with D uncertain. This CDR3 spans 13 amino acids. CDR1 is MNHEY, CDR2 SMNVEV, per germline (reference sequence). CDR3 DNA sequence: TGTGCCAACAGTCCCGGCAGTCTCTATGGCTACACCTTC. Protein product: CANSPGSLYGYTF.

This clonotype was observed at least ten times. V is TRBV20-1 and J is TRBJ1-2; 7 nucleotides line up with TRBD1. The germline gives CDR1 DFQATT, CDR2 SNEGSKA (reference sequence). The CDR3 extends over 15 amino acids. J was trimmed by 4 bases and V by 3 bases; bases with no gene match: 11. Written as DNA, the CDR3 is TGCAGTGCTAGCGACCCGGGACAGCGCTTCTATGGCTACACCTTC. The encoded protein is CSASDPGQRFYGYTF.

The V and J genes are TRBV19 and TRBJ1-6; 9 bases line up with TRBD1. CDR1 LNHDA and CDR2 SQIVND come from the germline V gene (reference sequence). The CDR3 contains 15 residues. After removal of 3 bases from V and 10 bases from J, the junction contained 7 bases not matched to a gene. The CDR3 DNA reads TGTGCCAGTAGTATGGAGGACAGGGGAGGATCACCCCTCCACTTT. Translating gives CASSMEDRGGSPLHF.

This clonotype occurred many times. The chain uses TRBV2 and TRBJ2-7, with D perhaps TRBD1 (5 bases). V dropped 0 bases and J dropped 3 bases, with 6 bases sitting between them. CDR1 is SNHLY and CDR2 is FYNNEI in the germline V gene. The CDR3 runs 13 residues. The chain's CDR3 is CASSEATDYEQYF. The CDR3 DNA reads TGTGCCAGCAGTGAAGCGACAGACTACGAGCAGTACTTC.

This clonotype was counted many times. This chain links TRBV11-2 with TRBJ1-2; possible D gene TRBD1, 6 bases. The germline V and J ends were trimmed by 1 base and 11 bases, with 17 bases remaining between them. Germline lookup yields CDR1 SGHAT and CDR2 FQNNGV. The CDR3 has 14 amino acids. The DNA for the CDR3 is TGTGCCAGCAGCTTAGCCCCTGTCAGGGGAGGATACACCTTC. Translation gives CASSLAPVRGGYTF.

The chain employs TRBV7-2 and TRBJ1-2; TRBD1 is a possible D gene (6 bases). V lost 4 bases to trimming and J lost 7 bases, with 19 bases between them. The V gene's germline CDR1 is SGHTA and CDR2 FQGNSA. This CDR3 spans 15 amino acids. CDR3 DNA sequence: TGTGCCAGCAGCTCTAGCGGGGGGGCCTGGAGTGGCTACACCTTC. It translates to CASSSSGGAWSGYTF.

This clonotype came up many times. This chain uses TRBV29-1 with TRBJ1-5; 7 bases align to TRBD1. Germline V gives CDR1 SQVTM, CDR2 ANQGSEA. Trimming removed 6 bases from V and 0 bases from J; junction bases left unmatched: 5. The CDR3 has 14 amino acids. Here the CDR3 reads CSVQQGNSNQPQHF. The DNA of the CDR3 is TGCAGCGTGCAACAGGGGAATAGCAATCAGCCCCAGCATTTT. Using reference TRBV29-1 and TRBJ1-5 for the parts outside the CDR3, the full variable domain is SAVISQKPSRDICQRGTSLTIQCQVDSQVTMMFWYRQQPGQSLTLIATANQGSEATYESGFVIDKFPISRPNLTFSTLTVSNMSPEDSSIYLCSVQQGNSNQPQHFGDGTRLSIL.

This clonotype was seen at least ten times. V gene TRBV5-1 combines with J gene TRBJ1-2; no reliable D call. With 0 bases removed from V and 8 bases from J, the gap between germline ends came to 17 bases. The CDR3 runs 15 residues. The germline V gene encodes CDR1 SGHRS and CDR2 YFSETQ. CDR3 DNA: TGCGCCAGCAGCTTGGAATCAGGCGGCCCAAGGGGCTACACCTTC. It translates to CASSLESGGPRGYTF.

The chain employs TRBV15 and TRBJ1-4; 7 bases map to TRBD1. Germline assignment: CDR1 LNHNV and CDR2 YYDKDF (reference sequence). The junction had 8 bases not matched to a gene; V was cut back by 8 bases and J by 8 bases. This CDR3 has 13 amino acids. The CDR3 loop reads CATAGGEREKLFF. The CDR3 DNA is TGTGCCACCGCAGGGGGGGAGAGGGAAAAACTGTTTTTT.

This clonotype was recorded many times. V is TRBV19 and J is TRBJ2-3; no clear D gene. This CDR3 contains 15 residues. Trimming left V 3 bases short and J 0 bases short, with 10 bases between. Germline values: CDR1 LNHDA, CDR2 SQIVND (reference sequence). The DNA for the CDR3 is TGTGCCAGTAGTATCGACAAATCTAGCACAGATACGCAGTATTTT. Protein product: CASSIDKSSTDTQYF.

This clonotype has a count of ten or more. The CDR3 protein is CTYAGATDTQYF. The CDR3, as DNA: TGCACCTACGCGGGCGCCACAGATACGCAGTATTTT. V gene TRBV29-1 combines with J gene TRBJ2-3; tentatively, D is TRBD2 (5 bases). This CDR3 is built from 12 residues. From germline, CDR1 is SQVTM and CDR2 ANQGSEA.

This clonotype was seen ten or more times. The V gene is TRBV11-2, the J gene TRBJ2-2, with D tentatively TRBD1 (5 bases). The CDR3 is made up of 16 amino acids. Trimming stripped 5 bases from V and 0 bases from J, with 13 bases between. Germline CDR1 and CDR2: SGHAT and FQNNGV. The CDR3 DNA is TGTGCCAGCAGCCCTCCTGAAGGGGCGAACACCGGGGAGCTGTTTTTT. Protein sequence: CASSPPEGANTGELFF.

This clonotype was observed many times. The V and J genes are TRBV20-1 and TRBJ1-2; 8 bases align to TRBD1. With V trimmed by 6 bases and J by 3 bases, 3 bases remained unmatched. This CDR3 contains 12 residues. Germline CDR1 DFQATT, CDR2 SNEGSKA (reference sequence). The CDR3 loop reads CSALQGDYGYTF. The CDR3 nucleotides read TGCAGTGCGCTACAGGGGGACTATGGCTACACCTTC.

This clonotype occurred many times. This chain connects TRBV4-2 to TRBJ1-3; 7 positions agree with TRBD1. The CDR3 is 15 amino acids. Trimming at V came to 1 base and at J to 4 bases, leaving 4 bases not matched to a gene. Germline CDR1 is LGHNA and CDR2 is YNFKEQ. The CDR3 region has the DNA TGTGCCAGCAGCCAAGCCGGGACAGCAGGAAACACCATATATTTT. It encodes CASSQAGTAGNTIYF.